This TCR beta chain was recovered during a study of cytomegalovirus exposure and HLA in healthy donors (dated by TCRdb to 2015 to 2018). About the full investigation: In an earlier analysis of 587 of the donors, 276 Gb of sequence data and 100 million or so unique TCR beta sequences from 150 million to 200 million T cells were reported. Roughly 300 gigabases of sequencing data and tens of millions of unique TCR sequences made up an early release that covered 640 HLA-typed donors. The genetic ancestry cluster associated with self-reported Caucasian donors included 81% of the roughly 400 genotyped donors. The study aimed to test whether signatures of past pathogen exposure could be identified by cataloging public T cell receptors. Using immunosequencing, the study profiled T cell repertoires from 666 subjects and related those repertoires to cytomegalovirus serostatus. In addition to the first cohort of 666 subjects, a separate validation cohort of approximately 110 different subjects was used. To predict cytomegalovirus infection status, the study combined high-throughput TCR immunosequencing, statistical association of individual TCRs with disease status, and machine learning. In a later analysis, previously published TCR beta repertoires from about 640 donors were re-analyzed and high-resolution HLA genotyping was added so that TCR occurrence patterns could be studied. The later analysis used no new phenotypic data to find candidate immune exposures, relying instead on TCR beta sequences and their occurrence across donors. An earlier analysis of some 600 of the donors applied high-throughput TCR beta sequencing to assess whether each TCR beta V gene segment acted as functional or pseudogenic. Donor age, sex, ethnicity and CMV serostatus were collected together with the repertoire data. In a later genetic analysis, genome-wide SNP genotypes for about 65% of the roughly 670 donors were used, and that subset was treated as a discovery cohort. Every repertoire in the discovery cohort had been generated on one and the same sequencing platform. Class I and class II HLA loci were covered by the typing at four-digit resolution. Typing coverage varied by locus: about 629-630 donors for A, B, C, DRB1 and DQB1; roughly 510 for DQA1; about 570 for DPA1; around 450 for DPB1. Several DR-DQ haplotypes were treated as single units for association and clustering because of strong linkage in the cohort. Among roughly 370 genotyped donors of the cohort, an average of 235,054 unique TCR beta nucleotide sequences were sequenced per donor, roughly 20% of them non-productive.

General conclusions and limits of the study: Because some donors lacked HLA typing at each locus, the association tests relied only on the typed subset. In a later analysis, the rate of TCR association differed among HLA loci, with DRB1 alleles having the most associated TCRs and HLA-C alleles having the fewest. The study gave a list of roughly 150 TCR beta chains associated with cytomegalovirus. For the cohort, immune exposure information was limited to CMV serostatus. The cohort was sequenced for TCR beta chains only, and without alpha or paired-chain data the features that could be detected were limited. Across donors, most TCR sequences were observed very rarely, whereas some public TCRs were present in many individuals. A later analysis found that HLA-associated TCR beta chains were more clonally expanded and had lower generation probabilities than equally common non-associated chains. In vitro tests confirmed that three of the cytomegalovirus-associated TCR beta chains recognize cytomegalovirus antigens. When HLA alleles, especially DR and DQ, strongly co-occurred, TCR associations were difficult to assign to individual alleles. The 87-base-pair reads could not distinguish some IMGT-functional V segments, including TRBV6-2 and TRBV6-3, so those segments were excluded. V-gene and J-gene trimming of TCR beta chains was associated with a missense DCLRE1C variant in a later genetic analysis, and the association was replicated in an independent cohort. It was suggested by the authors that the approach could potentially be generalized to other disease states and immunological phenotypes. At a false discovery rate of 0.05, a later analysis linked around 15,000 TCR beta sequences to specific HLA alleles. A cluster of highly shared sequence variants was judged likely to represent a technical artifact of the sequencing pipeline. The classifier was reported to diagnose cytomegalovirus status with high specificity and sensitivity in both the original cohort and the validation cohort. According to a later genetic analysis, donors in an Asian-associated ancestry cluster had fewer N-insertions in productive TCRs than the approximately 670-donor mean. Linkage disequilibrium might explain the correlated functional status among segregating V segments, but an unknown experimental factor could not be ruled out. A further reported finding was that TCR beta sequences accurately predicted the HLA-A and HLA-B alleles for most subjects in the first cohort. In an earlier analysis of approximately 590 of the donors, most TCR beta V segments appeared in productive rearrangements about 87% or about 30% of the time, broadly matching IMGT annotations. Because counts were too low, roughly 18 rarely observed V segments, including chromosome 9 orphons, were left out of the earlier analysis of several hundred of the donors. Sequencing depth was assumed to be roughly uniform across donors in the presence/absence analyses, though that assumption may not hold. In a later analysis, several top co-occurrence clusters were reported to appear linked to parvovirus B19, influenza, CMV and Epstein-Barr virus. In a later analysis, most CMV-associated TCR beta chains were found to appear HLA-restricted, with HLA associations seemingly driven largely by CMV exposure.

The cohort consisted of 600 or so healthy bone marrow donors. Cohort members were all nominally healthy when sampled, although unrecorded immune exposures were likely present. The donor was CMV seronegative and belonged to the group of 352 seronegative cohort members. A peripheral blood sample was provided by each donor, and peripheral blood mononuclear cells were used for TCR beta sequencing. The Qiagen DNeasy Blood Extraction Kit was used to extract genomic DNA from the blood cell samples. The method was the immunoSEQ multiplex PCR assay. The multiplex PCR relied on a mix of 60 forward primers for TCR Vbeta segments and 13 reverse primers for TCR Jbeta segments. The CDR3 region of rearranged TCR beta genes was amplified from genomic DNA with a multiplex PCR assay. On the Illumina HiSeq System, the amplified TCR beta libraries were sequenced as 87-base-pair reads. The authors processed their data as follows. A later analysis counted some 74 million unique TCR beta chains across the 550 to 750 repertoires, and roughly 10 million of these chains were shared by at least two donors. Raw reads were error-corrected and collapsed into unique sequences by a nearest-neighbor algorithm in which closely related sequences were merged to remove PCR and sequencing errors. Alignment of CDR3 sequences to IMGT reference sequences was used to assign V, D and J gene segments. For a sequence to be retained, a match of at least six nucleotides to both a V gene segment and a J gene segment was required. A rearrangement was called productive if the CDR3 had no stop codons and remained in frame with V and J, and every other rearrangement was called non-productive. Following IMGT convention, CDR3 was defined as the stretch from the second conserved V-encoded cysteine to the conserved J-encoded phenylalanine. The earlier analysis of about 560 of the donors excluded any sequence lacking an unambiguous match to a single V gene segment. In an earlier analysis of approximately 550 of the donors, V segments were called functional above 56.7% productive rearrangements and were called segregating when the between-donor standard deviation exceeded 5%. A statistical classification framework was built to diagnose cytomegalovirus status from the catalog of TCR beta chain sequences. V and J gene assignment, in a later analysis, came from comparing TCR nucleotide sequences with IMGT/GENE-DB human TR gene sequences. Using the TCRdist pipeline, a later analysis assigned CDR3 sequences along with most-parsimonious VDJ recombination scenarios. In a later analysis, each TCR beta chain was defined by its CDR3 amino acid sequence together with its V-gene family, and reads lacking a unique V-gene family were excluded. To address suspected cross-contamination and a sequencing artifact, a later analysis removed 450 to 700 highly shared, low-generation-probability nucleotide sequences. In a later analysis, a clonal expansion index for each public chain was calculated from normalized within-repertoire ranks of inferred template counts. In a later analysis, generation probabilities were computed with a VDJ recombination model fitted to out-of-frame rearrangements, and the resulting probabilities were checked against IGoR. Hypergeometric tests were used in a later analysis to score TCR-TCR, TCR-HLA and TCR-CMV co-occurrence, with a repertoire-size bias correction applied to the TCR pairs. In a later analysis, false discovery rates were estimated by permuting HLA or CMV assignments 20 times. In a later analysis, co-occurring TCRs were grouped using DBSCAN, and TCRdist sequence similarity was added for clustering within HLA-allele-positive subsets. For co-occurrence clustering, repertoires with fewer than 30,000 or more than 120,000 public chains were excluded, along with roughly 5 repertoires with anomalous nucleotide sharing. Drawn from immuneACCESS, this table holds only the in-frame rearrangements with V and J called that TCRdb kept. Clones are partly lost; checked studies trace under half to an unresolved V gene and leave the rest unexplained. That table is the source of V, J and clone size, and D and trimming were worked out from the DNA. Counted in this sample were 150,000 to 200,000 clones; 60% to 85% of them appeared once. 3% to 3.5% of the sample is held by the ten biggest clonotypes.

On this clone: Its binding antigen is unknown. Nothing much larger sits one base from this clone, and base qualities are not available.

The CDR3 contains 15 residues, cysteine and phenylalanine counted. Only CDR3 DNA remains: 45 bases, in frame from the first base. Relative to germline, V is missing 5 bases and J is missing 3 bases, with 10 bases of the junction outside any gene match. CDR1 and CDR2 (MNHEY, SMNVEV) derive from the germline V gene (reference sequence). This receptor was identified in a female donor in good health and CMV-seronegative. The sequence is built from TRBV27 and TRBJ2-7, with 7 bases aligning to TRBD1. The source material was PBMCs. The DNA reads TGTGCCAGCAGTCCTACCTCGACAGGGAACTACGAGCAGTACTTC. Its amino acids are CASSPTSTGNYEQYF.